This passage covers 26 T cell receptor beta chains from one sample sequenced in a study of CD8+CD57+ T cells in acquired aplastic anemia. CDR3 and TCR beta VDJ profiling relied on genomic DNA as the template. Via MiXCR, TCRdb re-called the reads, giving one row per CDR3 protein. The sample records about 420,000 distinct CDR3 sequences, roughly 64% being singletons. The sequencing sample was made of sorted CD4+, CD8+, or CD8+CD57+ T cells (not recorded which) from PBMCs. Receptors originate from a human donor in good health, serving as a control.

Remarks on this clonotype: This may arise from a read error, as a much more abundant clone is one base away. Likely a read error: the CDR3 ends without its conserved phenylalanine or tryptophan. This rearrangement joins TRBV3-1 to TRBJ1-1; TRBD1 is a possible D gene (6 bases). Trimming left V 6 bases short and J 1 base short, with 12 bases between. Germline loops: CDR1 LGHDT, CDR2 YNNKEL (reference sequence). This CDR3 is built from 14 residues. The CDR3 is CASRRQATNTEAFS. Here the CDR3 DNA reads TGTGCCAGCAGAAGACAGGCGACGAACACTGAAGCTTTCTCT.

The sample holds one count of this clonotype. A read error may produce the germline difference seen at one junction end. The chain combines TRBV2 with TRBJ1-6; 7 bases match TRBD1. Germline CDR1 reads SNHLY; CDR2 reads FYNNEI. The CDR3 runs to 14 residues. The CDR3 sequence is CASSRDSQNSPHHF. CDR3 coding DNA: TGTGCCAGCAGCCGGGACAGCCAAAATTCACCCCACCACTTT. Full variable domain (missing parts from reference TRBV2 and TRBJ1-6): EPEVTQTPSHQVTQMGQEVILRCVPISNHLYFYWYRQILGQKVEFLVSFYNNEISEKSEIFDDQFSVERPDGSNFTLKIRSTKLEDSAMYFCASSRDSQNSPHHFGNGTRLTVT.

This clonotype was observed a single time. The genes are TRBV24-1 and TRBJ2-1, with 8 nucleotides matching TRBD2. The J call may be mistaken, given a closer DNA end match to TRBJ2-3. The germline CDR1 and CDR2 sequences are KGHDR and SFDVKD. The CDR3 is made up of 14 amino acids. This CDR3 is CATSNPGGLNTQYF. The CDR3 bases are TGTGCCACCAGTAATCCGGGGGGGCTAAATACGCAGTATTTT.

V gene TRBV7-2 combines with J gene TRBJ2-5; 7 bases match TRBD2. There are 14 residues in the CDR3. The ends lost 5 bases at V and 5 bases at J; junction bases unmatched: 8. Germline V gene sequence: CDR1 SGHTA, CDR2 FQGNSA. CDR3 residues: CASSIAGVMETQYF. The CDR3 DNA reads TGTGCCAGCAGCATTGCGGGGGTGATGGAGACCCAGTACTTC. The full variable domain, with the rest looked up from reference TRBV7-2 and TRBJ2-5, is GAGVSQSPSNKVTEKGKDVELRCDPISGHTALYWYRQSLGQGLEFLIYFQGNSAPDKSGLPSDRFSAERTGGSVSTLTIQRTQQEDSAVYLCASSIAGVMETQYFGPGTRLLVL.

This clonotype was observed a handful of times. The junction does not match germline at one end; this may be a read error. The chain joins TRBV12-3 or TRBV12-4 to TRBJ2-3; D might be TRBD2 (6 bases). The length of the CDR3 is 15 residues. CDR3: CAISADGGNTDTQYF. CDR3 coding DNA: TGTGCCATCAGTGCAGACGGGGGAAACACAGATACGCAGTATTTT.

The V call is TRBV12-3 or TRBV12-4, the J call TRBJ2-1, with 9 bases that match TRBD1. CDR3 length: 15 amino acids. The V and J ends lost 3 bases and 3 bases, in that order; junction bases with no gene match: 3. CDR3 amino acids: CASSFPGQGYNEQFF. DNA for the CDR3: TGTGCCAGCAGTTTTCCGGGACAGGGCTACAATGAGCAGTTCTTC.

The rearrangement uses TRBV2 and TRBJ1-2, with D unclear. The CDR3 has 12 amino acids. CDR1 and CDR2 from the germline V gene are SNHLY and FYNNEI. The V end was cut by 8 bases, the J end by 1 base, with 8 bases between. CDR3 DNA: TGTGCCAGCCCGGGCGATAACTATGGCTACACCTTC. Protein sequence: CASPGDNYGYTF.

This clonotype was detected a few times. V usage is TRBV25-1 and J usage is TRBJ1-2; no definite D call. This CDR3 is 15 amino acids long. CDR1 is MGHDK, CDR2 SYGVNS, per germline. V was clipped by 0 bases and J by 0 bases, with 8 bases between them. The CDR3 sequence is CASSEYDPANYGYTF. For the CDR3, the DNA is TGTGCCAGCAGTGAATATGACCCAGCTAACTATGGCTACACCTTC.

This clonotype was detected ten times or more. This chain links TRBV4-1 with TRBJ2-3; 8 bases are shared with TRBD2. The V and J ends lost 0 bases and 5 bases, in that order; junction bases with no gene match: 10. The germline V gene has CDR1 MGHRA and CDR2 YSYEKL. The CDR3 is made up of 17 amino acids. CDR3 residues: CASSQDRGPSGLDTQYF. Written as DNA, the CDR3 is TGCGCCAGCAGCCAAGATAGAGGGCCTAGCGGGTTAGATACGCAGTATTTT.

This clonotype was counted at least ten times. The genes are TRBV12-3 or TRBV12-4 and TRBJ2-1; 13 bases line up with TRBD2. V was clipped by 8 bases and J by 8 bases; unmatched bases: 9. The CDR3 is 15 residues long. The CDR3 here is CASGRTSGGADEQFF. In nucleotides, the CDR3 is TGTGCCAGCGGCAGAACTAGCGGGGGGGCCGATGAGCAGTTCTTC.

V is TRBV3-1 and J is TRBJ2-1; D perhaps matches TRBD2 (6 bases). This CDR3 contains 13 residues. V lost 4 bases and J 11 bases, leaving 15 bases between the germline ends. CDR1 and CDR2 from the germline V gene are LGHDT and YNNKEL (reference sequence). The CDR3 spells CASSRSRDSKQFF. The CDR3 DNA is TGTGCCAGCAGCCGATCTAGGGACTCCAAGCAGTTCTTC.

There are many counts of this clonotype. This chain joins TRBV7-8 and TRBJ2-2; tentative D call: TRBD2 (6 bases). From germline, CDR1 is SGHVS and CDR2 FQNEAQ. There are 16 residues in the CDR3. V was pared by 2 bases and J by 1 base, with 11 bases between. CDR3 sequence: CASSLTAGGNTGELFF. The CDR3 DNA follows: TGTGCCAGCAGCTTAACGGCCGGGGGGAACACCGGGGAGCTGTTTTTT. Supplemented by reference TRBV7-8 and TRBJ2-2, the full variable domain reads GAGVSQSPRYKVAKRGQDVALRCDPISGHVSLFWYQQALGQGPEFLTYFQNEAQLDKSGLPSDRFFAERPEGSVSTLKIQRTQQEDSAVYLCASSLTAGGNTGELFFGEGSRLTVL.

On this clonotype itself: Because the CDR3 is missing its conserved closing phenylalanine or tryptophan, this is likely a read error. The DNA is left out, because the CDR3 cannot be placed on it with certainty; the CDR3 is given as TCRdb lists it. This chain links TRBV7-8 with TRBJ2-3. From its first to its last residue, the CDR3 has 15 amino acids. In germline, CDR1 is SGHVS, CDR2 FQNEAQ. CDR3 sequence: CASSLAGKHRYAVRV.

The table lists this clonotype with many counts. The CDR3 loop reads CASSQEGSATNEKLFF. The CDR3 DNA reads TGCGCCAGCAGCCAAGAAGGAAGTGCAACTAATGAAAAACTGTTTTTT. V usage is TRBV4-1 and J usage is TRBJ1-4; D gene unclear. The CDR3 length is 16 residues. V was pared by 0 bases and J by 0 bases, with 8 bases between. CDR1 and CDR2 from the germline V gene are MGHRA and YSYEKL.

This clonotype was seen repeatedly, ten times or more. V usage is TRBV27 and J usage is TRBJ1-6; weak D call: TRBD1 (6 bases). V shed 5 bases and J shed 3 bases, with 11 bases lying between them. The CDR3 length is 15 residues. Germline V gene lookup returns CDR1 MNHEY and CDR2 SMNVEV (reference sequence). The CDR3 DNA reads as TGTGCCAGCAGTGAAAAGGGGGACTATAATTCACCCCTCCACTTT. Translating gives CASSEKGDYNSPLHF.

On this clonotype itself: The junction shows a germline mismatch at one end, possibly a read error. This sequence joins TRBV9 and TRBJ1-2; 9 nucleotides align to TRBD1. This CDR3 is built from 14 residues. Germline values: CDR1 SGDLS, CDR2 YYNGEE. CDR3 sequence reads: CASSRGQGISYEPF. The CDR3 bases are TGTGCCAGCAGCAGGGGACAGGGAATATCCTACGAGCCCTTC.

This clonotype was recorded a few times. The chain recombines TRBV9 with TRBJ2-1, with D possibly TRBD2 on 7 matching bases. V lost 5 bases to trimming and J lost 3 bases, with 15 bases between them. The length of the CDR3 is 15 residues. Germline loops: CDR1 SGDLS, CDR2 YYNGEE. CDR3 region: CASSLRGGGYNEQFF. The CDR3 DNA sequence: TGTGCCAGCAGTTTGAGGGGGGGGGGCTACAATGAGCAGTTCTTC.

The chain's CDR3 is CASSWRTGTHEQYF. As DNA, the CDR3 is TGTGCCAGCAGCTGGAGGACAGGCACCCACGAGCAGTACTTC. This chain joins TRBV11-2 and TRBJ2-7; the match to TRBD1 covers 7 bases. The germline gives CDR1 SGHAT, CDR2 FQNNGV. The ends lost 4 bases at V and 5 bases at J; junction bases unmatched: 8. The CDR3 totals 14 residues.

The J gene is TRBJ2-3, the V gene TRBV9; 9 nucleotides match TRBD1. The V gene's germline CDR1 is SGDLS and CDR2 YYNGEE. The junction had 10 bases not matched to a gene; V was cut back by 4 bases and J by 1 base. The CDR3 is 17 residues long. DNA of the CDR3: TGTGCCAGCAGCCATCCCCCCGGGACAGGGCGCACAGATACGCAGTATTTT. This encodes CASSHPPGTGRTDTQYF.

V gene TRBV7-8 combines with J gene TRBJ1-6; no reliable D call. Germline loops: CDR1 SGHVS, CDR2 FQNEAQ. V was cut by 3 bases and J by 4 bases, with 13 bases left in between. The CDR3 is made up of 16 amino acids. Here the CDR3 reads CASSFPAAPYNSPLHF. For the CDR3, the DNA is TGTGCCAGCAGCTTTCCGGCGGCCCCTTATAATTCACCCCTCCACTTT. The whole variable domain, filled in from reference TRBV7-8 and TRBJ1-6, reads GAGVSQSPRYKVAKRGQDVALRCDPISGHVSLFWYQQALGQGPEFLTYFQNEAQLDKSGLPSDRFFAERPEGSVSTLKIQRTQQEDSAVYLCASSFPAAPYNSPLHFGNGTRLTVT.

This chain links TRBV7-9 with TRBJ2-7; D is unresolved. Germline CDR1 is SEHNR and CDR2 is FQNEAQ (reference sequence). This CDR3 comprises 11 residues. The CDR3 bases are TGTGCCAGCAGCCGTGCCTACGGGCAGTATGTC. Encoded protein: CASSRAYGQYV.

This clonotype was seen repeatedly, ten times or more. The V and J genes are TRBV29-1 and TRBJ2-1, with TRBD1 identical over 9 bases. This CDR3 is built from 15 residues. CDR1 and CDR2 from the germline V gene are SQVTM and ANQGSEA. After removal of 7 bases from V and 2 bases from J, the junction contained 9 bases not matched to a gene. The CDR3 nucleotides are TGCAGCGAAGAAACCGGGACAGGGACCTACAATGAGCAGTTCTTC. Protein product: CSEETGTGTYNEQFF.

This clonotype was found many times. The rearrangement joins TRBV4-3 to TRBJ2-7; TRBD2 agrees at 13 bases. From germline, CDR1 is LGHNA and CDR2 YSLEER. This CDR3 comprises 16 residues. Trimming at V came to 0 bases and at J to 3 bases, leaving 2 bases not matched to a gene. CDR3 residues: CASSQDGTSGNYEQYF. CDR3 DNA: TGCGCCAGCAGCCAAGATGGGACTAGCGGGAACTACGAGCAGTACTTC.

The rearrangement links TRBV30 to TRBJ1-6; TRBD1 might be the D (5 bases). Germline V gene sequence: CDR1 GTSNPN, CDR2 SVGIG (reference sequence). The CDR3 extends over 14 amino acids. Trimming removed 3 bases from V and 3 bases from J, with 9 bases in between. CDR3 loop: CAWRGVLYNSPLHF. The CDR3 nucleotides are TGTGCCTGGAGAGGGGTCCTCTATAATTCACCCCTCCACTTT.

The sample holds many counts of this clonotype. This chain uses TRBV20-1 with TRBJ2-7, with 7 bases lining up with TRBD1. The V and J ends lost 3 bases and 2 bases, in that order; junction bases with no gene match: 4. This CDR3 region has 13 residues. CDR1 and CDR2 from the germline V gene are DFQATT and SNEGSKA (reference sequence). The DNA for the CDR3 is TGCAGTGCTAGTTTGGGACAGACCTACGAGCAGTACTTC. The encoded protein is CSASLGQTYEQYF.

This clonotype was picked up one time. Relative to the germline gene, one junction end is altered; a read error may explain this. The chain has TRBV19 and TRBJ1-4, with TRBD1 identical over 9 bases. The length of the CDR3 is 19 residues. CDR1 and CDR2 (germline): LNHDA, SQIVND (reference sequence). The CDR3 region has the DNA TGTGCCAGTAGTATTCGCACCGGGACAGGGACTACAACTAATGAGAAACTGTTTTTT. Protein product: CASSIRTGTGTTTNEKLFF.